This is a list of T cell receptor beta chains from one sample in a study of T cells in Graves' hyperthyroidism and ophthalmopathy. TCRdb independently ran MiXCR on the multiplex PCR reads; one entry per CDR3 protein. The profile covers about 660,000 distinct CDR3 sequences, with 45% appearing a single time and about 7% taken by the ten largest. Sequencing used peripheral blood or thyroid tissue (not recorded which). The receptor set was obtained from an adult man with Graves' disease, either hyperthyroidism or ophthalmopathy (not recorded which). The CDR3 runs from the conserved cysteine through the conserved F or W.

v_gene,j_gene,CDR3aa
TRBV6-1,TRBJ1-1,CASSESGVPEAFF
TRBV20-1,TRBJ1-4,CSARDPRASEKLFF
TRBV6-1,TRBJ2-7,CASSYLDTTYEQYF
TRBV2,TRBJ1-5,CASTTGTISNQPQHF
TRBV5-1,TRBJ1-2,CASSLSGTKNYGYTF
TRBV10-3,TRBJ1-1,CAISDQWGAFF
TRBV24-1,TRBJ1-2,CATGGQGDYGYTF
TRBV7-8,TRBJ1-1,CASSIGGGWGTEAFF
TRBV5-6,TRBJ1-1,CASSFLYQGENTEAFF
TRBV6-6,TRBJ2-5,CASSYSIGRETQYF
TRBV6-5,TRBJ1-2,CASSDGQGALYGYTF
TRBV7-9,TRBJ1-6,CASSRLGYNSPLHF
TRBV5-1,TRBJ2-2,CASRFGQGGTGELFF
TRBV6-5,TRBJ1-5,CASSYRGTQPQHF
TRBV10-1,TRBJ1-6,CAISEGTGSNSPLHF
TRBV7-6,TRBJ1-6,CASSKAGGSSYNSPLHF
TRBV20-1,TRBJ2-7,CSAVKLAGLAYEQYF
TRBV24-1,TRBJ2-7,CATSEAASYEQYF
TRBV7-2,TRBJ1-5,CASSSPTGQGNQPQHF
TRBV7-2,TRBJ2-7,CASSLETSGTEQYF
TRBV7-9,TRBJ1-4,CASSLVNRVEEKLFF
TRBV7-9,TRBJ2-7,CASSPWTYEQYF
TRBV7-6,TRBJ2-5,CASSALAGGETQYF
TRBV7-9,TRBJ2-7,CASSFGHSYEQYF
TRBV7-8,TRBJ2-7,CASSLGSGSEQYF
TRBV10-3,TRBJ1-2,CAISESVSDNYGYTF
TRBV15,TRBJ1-1,CATSGTANTEAFF
TRBV24-1,TRBJ1-6,CATSAAGANSPLHF
TRBV6-5,TRBJ2-7,CASSYKTGPGEQYF
TRBV7-3,TRBJ2-7,CASSLVAGGMYEQYF
TRBV29-1,TRBJ2-2,CSVDRDRGELFF
TRBV7-8,TRBJ2-7,CASTELAGEGEQYF
TRBV6-1,TRBJ1-1,CASSPPGQGAVSLGAFF
TRBV10-3,TRBJ1-4,CAISVYRGKNEKLFF
TRBV7-9,TRBJ1-2,CASSQSIGLGYTF
TRBV20-1,TRBJ2-7,CSASGTGGLEQYF
TRBV10-3,TRBJ1-4,CAIRGEKLFF
TRBV9,TRBJ1-1,CASSSTGISTEAFF
TRBV20-1,TRBJ2-5,CSARGGGGAETQYF
TRBV12-3/TRBV12-4,TRBJ1-1,CASSLHEGARAFF
TRBV11-2,TRBJ1-5,CASSVVQNQPQHF
TRBV7-2,TRBJ2-5,CASSLQRGGPETQYF
TRBV11-2,TRBJ1-6,CASRLDRGNSPLHF
TRBV6-6,TRBJ1-5,CTSRDGQSNQPQHF
TRBV20-1,TRBJ2-7,CSASLLAGGPGEQYF
TRBV19,TRBJ1-1,CASSIEVQGWNTEAFF
TRBV2,TRBJ2-3,CASSETGMDTQYF
TRBV29-1,TRBJ1-2,CSTVGTGTRYGYTF